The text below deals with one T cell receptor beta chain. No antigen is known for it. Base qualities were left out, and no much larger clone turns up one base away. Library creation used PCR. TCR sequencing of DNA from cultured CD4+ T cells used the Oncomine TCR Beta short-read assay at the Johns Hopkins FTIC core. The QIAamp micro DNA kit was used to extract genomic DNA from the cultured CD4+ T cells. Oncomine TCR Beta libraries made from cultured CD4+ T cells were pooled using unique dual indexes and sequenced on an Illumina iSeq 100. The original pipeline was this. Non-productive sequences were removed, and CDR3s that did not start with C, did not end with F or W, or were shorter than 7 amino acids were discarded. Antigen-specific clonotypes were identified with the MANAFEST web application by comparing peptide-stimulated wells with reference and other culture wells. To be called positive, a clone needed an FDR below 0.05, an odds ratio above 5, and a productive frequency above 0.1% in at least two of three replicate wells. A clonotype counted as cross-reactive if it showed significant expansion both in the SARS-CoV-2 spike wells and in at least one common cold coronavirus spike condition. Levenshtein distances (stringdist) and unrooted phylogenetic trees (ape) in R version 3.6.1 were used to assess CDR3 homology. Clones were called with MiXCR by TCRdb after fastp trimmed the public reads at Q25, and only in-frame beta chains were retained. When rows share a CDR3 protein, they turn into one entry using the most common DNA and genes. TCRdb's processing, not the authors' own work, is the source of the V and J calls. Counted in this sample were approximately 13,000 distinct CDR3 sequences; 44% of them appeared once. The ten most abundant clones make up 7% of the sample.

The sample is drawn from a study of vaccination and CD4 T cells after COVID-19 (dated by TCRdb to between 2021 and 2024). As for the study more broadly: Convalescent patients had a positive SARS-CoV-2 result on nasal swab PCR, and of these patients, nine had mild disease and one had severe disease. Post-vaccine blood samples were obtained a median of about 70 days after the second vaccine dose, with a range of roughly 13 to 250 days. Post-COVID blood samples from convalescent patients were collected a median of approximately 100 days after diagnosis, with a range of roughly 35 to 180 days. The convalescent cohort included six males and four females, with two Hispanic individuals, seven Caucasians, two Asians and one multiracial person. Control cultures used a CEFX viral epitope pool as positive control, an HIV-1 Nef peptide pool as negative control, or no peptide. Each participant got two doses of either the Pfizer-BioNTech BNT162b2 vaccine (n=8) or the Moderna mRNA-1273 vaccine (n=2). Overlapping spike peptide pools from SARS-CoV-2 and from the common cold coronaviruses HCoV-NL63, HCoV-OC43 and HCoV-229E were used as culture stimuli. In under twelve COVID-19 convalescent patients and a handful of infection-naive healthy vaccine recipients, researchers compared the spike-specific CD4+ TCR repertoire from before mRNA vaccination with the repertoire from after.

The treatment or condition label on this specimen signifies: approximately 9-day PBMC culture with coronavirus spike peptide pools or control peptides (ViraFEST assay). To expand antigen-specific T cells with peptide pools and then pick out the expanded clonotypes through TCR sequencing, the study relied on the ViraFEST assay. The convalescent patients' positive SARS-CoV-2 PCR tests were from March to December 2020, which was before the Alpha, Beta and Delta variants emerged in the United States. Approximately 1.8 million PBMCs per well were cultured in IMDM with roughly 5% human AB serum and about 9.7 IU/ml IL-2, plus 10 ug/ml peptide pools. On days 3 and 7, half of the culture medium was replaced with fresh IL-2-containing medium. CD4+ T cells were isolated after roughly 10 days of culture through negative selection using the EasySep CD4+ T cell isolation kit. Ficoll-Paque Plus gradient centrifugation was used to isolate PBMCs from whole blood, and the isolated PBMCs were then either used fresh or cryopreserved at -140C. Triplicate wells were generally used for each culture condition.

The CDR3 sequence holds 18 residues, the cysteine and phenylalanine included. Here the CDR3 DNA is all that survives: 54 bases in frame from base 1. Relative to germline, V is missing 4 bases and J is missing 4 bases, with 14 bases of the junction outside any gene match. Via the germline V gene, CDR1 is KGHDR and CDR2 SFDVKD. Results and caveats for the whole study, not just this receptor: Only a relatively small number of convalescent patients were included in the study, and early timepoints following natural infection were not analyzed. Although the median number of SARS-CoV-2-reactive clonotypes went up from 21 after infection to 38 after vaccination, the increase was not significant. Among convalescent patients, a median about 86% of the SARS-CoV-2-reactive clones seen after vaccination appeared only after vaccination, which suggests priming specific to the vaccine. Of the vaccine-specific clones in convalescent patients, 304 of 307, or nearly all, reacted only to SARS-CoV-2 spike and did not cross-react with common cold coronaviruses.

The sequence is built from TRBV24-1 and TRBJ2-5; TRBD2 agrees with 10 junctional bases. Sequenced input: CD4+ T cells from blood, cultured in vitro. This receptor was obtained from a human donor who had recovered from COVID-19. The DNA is TGTGCCACCAGTGACCCGACCTTTAGCGGGGGGCCCCCAGAGACCCAGTACTTC. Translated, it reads CATSDPTFSGGPPETQYF.